This is a list of T cell receptor beta chains from one sample in a study of blood T cell repertoires in COVID-19. The protocol was immunoSEQ multiplex PCR, while the TCRdb copy is restricted to in-frame clones and leaves out a portion. The table records roughly 150,000 clones, approximately 90% of them present only once. Input material: peripheral blood. The receptors were gathered from a woman in her seventies with COVID-19, enrolled during active disease. Each CDR3 is given with its conserved first and last residue. A D gene is named only where the DNA matches it firmly. Not every row has a clone size; where given, it reads once, few, many or a size class.

cdr3_length j_call v_call d_call clone_size cdr3_nt cdr3_aa
13 TRBJ2-7 TRBV7-9 NA NA TGTGCCAGCCAAAAAGGAGTCATCTACGAGCAGTACTTC CASQKGVIYEQYF
15 TRBJ1-2 TRBV2 TRBD1 NA TGTGCCAGCAGTAAGGACAGGGGGCCGGAGGTTGGCTACACCTTC CASSKDRGPEVGYTF
16 TRBJ2-1 TRBV4-2 TRBD2 NA TGTGCCAGCAGCCACCGCGGGGGTATAACCTACAATGAGCAGTTCTTC CASSHRGGITYNEQFF
16 TRBJ1-2 TRBV7-9 TRBD1 NA TGTGCCAGCAGCCCGGGGGAGGACAGGGGATACTATGGCTACACCTTC CASSPGEDRGYYGYTF
14 TRBJ2-5 TRBV27 NA NA TGTGCCAGCAGTTTTGGTCGGGGGGCGCAGACCCAGTACTTC CASSFGRGAQTQYF
15 TRBJ1-3 TRBV5-1 TRBD1 NA TGCGCCAGCAGCTTTGACAGGGGCTCTGGAAACACCATATATTTT CASSFDRGSGNTIYF
14 TRBJ2-7 TRBV7-3 NA NA TGTGCCAGCAGCCCTCGGGGGAGCTCCTACGAGCAGTACTTC CASSPRGSSYEQYF
15 TRBJ1-1 TRBV18 TRBD1 NA TGTGCCAGCTCAACGCAACGACAGGGCGGCACTGAAGCTTTCTTT CASSTQRQGGTEAFF
15 TRBJ1-2 TRBV18 NA NA TGTGCCAGCTCTCACTTAGTTCAGGGTGACTATGGCTACACCTTC CASSHLVQGDYGYTF
13 TRBJ1-1 TRBV12-3/TRBV12-4 NA NA TGTGCCAGCAGTCCAACTTTGAACACTGAAGCTTTCTTT CASSPTLNTEAFF
20 TRBJ2-1 TRBV19 TRBD2 NA TGTGCCAGTAGTATAGCTTCGCTAGCGGGGGGGCCGATTCCGGGACATGAGCAGTTCTTC CASSIASLAGGPIPGHEQFF
13 TRBJ1-3 TRBV2 NA few TGTGCCAGCAGTGACAGGGTTGGTTACACCATATATTTT CASSDRVGYTIYF
13 TRBJ1-2 TRBV3-1/TRBV3-2 NA NA TGTGCCAGCAGCCAAGATGCCAGGGCTGGCTACACCTTC CASSQDARAGYTF
17 TRBJ1-5 TRBV21-1 NA NA TGTGCCAGCATCATTGGAACCGGGACTTATAGCAATCAGCCCCAGCATTTT CASIIGTGTYSNQPQHF
13 TRBJ1-6 TRBV5-6 NA NA TGTGCCAGCAGCTTGGGCGCCTATTCACCCCTCCACTTT CASSLGAYSPLHF
13 TRBJ2-5 TRBV11-2 TRBD1 NA TGTGCCAGCAGCCCCGAGACAGGGACAGCCCAGTACTTC CASSPETGTAQYF
12 TRBJ2-1 TRBV3-1/TRBV3-2 NA NA TGTGCCAGCAGCCCGCCCGGGCGGGTGCAGTTCTTC CASSPPGRVQFF
15 TRBJ2-2 TRBV18 TRBD2 NA TGTGCCAGCTCACCAGGACTAGCGGGGGCCGGGGAGCTGTTTTTT CASSPGLAGAGELFF
14 TRBJ2-7 TRBV6-1 NA NA TGTGCCAGCAGTGAAGAACAGGGAGCCTACGAGCAGTACTTC CASSEEQGAYEQYF
15 TRBJ2-7 TRBV28 NA NA TGTGCCAGCAGTTTACGGCGGGGGCCTTACTACGAGCAGTACTTC CASSLRRGPYYEQYF
19 TRBJ2-3 TRBV11-2 TRBD2 NA TGTGCCAGCAGCTCCACCAGGGCCCCTTCGGGACTAGGCACAGATACGCAGTATTTT CASSSTRAPSGLGTDTQYF
13 TRBJ1-5 TRBV7-8 NA NA TGTGCCAGCAGCTCCGACAGGTATCAGCCCCAGCATTTT CASSSDRYQPQHF
18 TRBJ2-7 TRBV5-1 NA few TGCGCCAGCAGCTTGTCGGGTGGGGGAACAGGGCACCCCTACGAGCAGTACTTC CASSLSGGGTGHPYEQYF